These T cell receptor beta chains were read from a single sample in a study of T-cell memory formation after mild COVID-19. TCRdb analysed the 5' RACE reads with MiXCR anew, one entry per CDR3 protein. The sample gives some 100,000 distinct CDR3 sequences, 11% of which show up once; more than 35% is in the top ten. The specimen was PBMCs or a T cell subset sorted from them (not recorded which). These receptors all stem from a young man who had mild COVID-19 (a few samples of this study predate the infection). Cell type and time point are not known. Each CDR3 is given with its conserved first and last residue. A D gene is named only where the DNA matches it firmly. Size is omitted from some rows. Given values are once, few, many or a class for expanded clones.

D	V	size	J	CDR3	DNA
TRBD1	TRBV5-1	many	TRBJ1-1	CASSRGQGGMNTEAFF	TGCGCCAGCAGCCGAGGACAGGGGGGGATGAACACTGAAGCTTTCTTT
.	TRBV12-3/TRBV12-4	few	TRBJ2-5	CASSSYSPGCEAQYF	TGTGCCAGCAGTTCCTACAGCCCCGGTTGCGAGGCCCAGTACTTC
.	TRBV11-2	few	TRBJ2-6	CASIRGSGANVLTF	TGTGCCAGCATAAGGGGCTCTGGGGCCAACGTCCTGACTTTC
.	TRBV10-1	few	TRBJ2-1	CASSAPGQNRNEQFF	TGCGCCAGCAGTGCTCCGGGGCAGAACCGGAATGAGCAGTTCTTC
TRBD2	TRBV2	many	TRBJ2-1	CASSWTSGGYEQFF	TGTGCCAGCAGTTGGACTAGCGGGGGGTATGAGCAGTTCTTC
TRBD2	TRBV3-1	few	TRBJ2-1	CASSQPHSGGTNEQFF	TGTGCCAGCAGCCAGCCCCATAGCGGGGGGACCAATGAGCAGTTCTTC
TRBD2	TRBV12-3/TRBV12-4	many	TRBJ2-1	CASSLTSGYNEQFF	TGTGCCAGCAGTTTAACTAGCGGGTACAATGAGCAGTTCTTC
.	TRBV20-1	few	TRBJ1-3	CSARDSVGQWSSGNTIYF	TGCAGTGCTAGAGATAGCGTTGGACAGTGGAGCTCTGGAAACACCATATATTTT
.	TRBV6-2/TRBV6-3	few	TRBJ2-2	CASSYGRENTGELFF	TGTGCCAGCAGTTACGGTAGAGAGAACACCGGGGAGCTGTTTTTT
.	TRBV24-1	.	TRBJ2-2	CATMGKAGELFF	TGTGCCACCATGGGAAAGGCCGGGGAGCTGTTTTTT
.	TRBV4-1	few	TRBJ2-7	CASSQEYRPYEQYF	TGCGCCAGCAGCCAAGAGTACAGACCCTACGAGCAGTACTTC
.	TRBV7-9	few	TRBJ2-3	CASSSGGPNTDTQYF	TGTGCCAGCAGTTCGGGGGGCCCTAACACAGATACGCAGTATTTT
TRBD2	TRBV5-1	many	TRBJ2-3	CASSLVAGEGTDTQYF	TGCGCCAGCAGCTTGGTCGCCGGGGAGGGTACAGATACGCAGTATTTT
.	TRBV2	.	TRBJ1-6	CASRDGNNSPLHF	TGTGCCAGCAGGGACGGGAATAATTCACCCCTCCACTTT
.	TRBV5-1	.	TRBJ2-7	CASSPGRGSYEQYF	TGCGCCAGCAGCCCTGGACGGGGCTCCTACGAGCAGTACTTC
.	TRBV12-5	.	TRBJ2-3	CASGLVRGAASTDTQYF	TGTGCTAGTGGTTTGGTACGCGGGGCAGCTAGCACAGATACGCAGTATTTT
TRBD2	TRBV7-9	many	TRBJ2-3	CASSFLAEYTQYF	TGTGCCAGCAGCTTCCTAGCGGAGTATACGCAGTATTTT
.	TRBV11-2	few	TRBJ2-7	CASSLEFAGQSSYEQYF	TGTGCCAGCAGCTTAGAGTTCGCAGGGCAAAGCTCCTACGAGCAGTACTTC
.	TRBV5-1	.	TRBJ1-6	CASMLGGNSPLHF	TGCGCCAGCATGCTGGGGGGGAATTCACCCCTCCACTTT
TRBD1	TRBV5-1	.	TRBJ1-1	CASSHRDRNTEAFF	TGCGCCAGCAGCCACCGGGACAGGAACACTGAAGCTTTCTTT
.	TRBV16	few	TRBJ1-5	CASSQSGPRAQHF	TGTGCCAGCAGCCAATCGGGGCCCCGAGCCCAGCATTTT
.	TRBV12-3/TRBV12-4	few	TRBJ2-5	CASSLDPSETQYF	TGTGCCAGCAGTTTAGACCCCTCAGAGACCCAGTACTTC
TRBD2	TRBV3-1	many	TRBJ2-3	CASSPTSGVTDTQYF	TGTGCCAGCAGCCCGACTAGCGGAGTCACAGATACGCAGTATTTT
TRBD2	TRBV7-2	.	TRBJ2-3	CASSWTSSSTDTQYF	TGTGCCAGCAGCTGGACTAGCTCCAGCACAGATACGCAGTATTTT
.	TRBV7-8	few	TRBJ1-6	CASSSDNSPLHF	TGTGCCAGCAGCTCGGATAATTCACCCCTCCACTTT
.	TRBV2	few	TRBJ2-7	CASTAGYEQYF	TGTGCCAGCACTGCGGGGTACGAGCAGTACTTC
.	TRBV19	.	TRBJ1-1	CASRLSNTEAFF	TGTGCCAGTAGACTTTCCAACACTGAAGCTTTCTTT
.	TRBV2	few	TRBJ1-2	CASSAVSLADGYTF	TGTGCCAGCAGCGCGGTTAGCCTTGCGGATGGCTACACCTTC
.	TRBV21-1	few	TRBJ2-1	CASSEKGWVPRDEQFF	TGTGCCAGCAGCGAAAAGGGATGGGTCCCGCGGGATGAGCAGTTCTTC
.	TRBV12-3/TRBV12-4	many	TRBJ2-3	CATQGGGATSTDTQYF	TGTGCCACCCAAGGAGGGGGGGCAACTAGCACAGATACGCAGTATTTT